This T cell receptor (beta chain) was found in a study of lymphopenia after photon versus proton radiotherapy. Study results and caveats: Under photons, naive T cells and diversity fell while effector/memory populations rose. Post-nadir diversity loss with photons came from oligoclonal expansion, particularly CD8+ Temra cells. Larger post-nadir TCR diversity loss correlated inversely with survival in deceased patients.

Method: immunoSEQ multiplex PCR; TCRdb's copy keeps in-frame clones and lacks some. The sample yields 70,000 or so clones, roughly 90% seen once. Turning to this clone: Its antigen remains unknown.

The sample consisted of peripheral blood, taken from a patient treated with photon-based radiotherapy. This sequence originates from a woman aged 40-49 years with cholangiocarcinoma.

CDR3 residues: CASSQEWLRGEAFF. The CDR3 DNA is TGCGCCAGCAGCCAAGAATGGTTGAGGGGTGAAGCTTTCTTT. V gene TRBV4-3 combines with J gene TRBJ1-1; tentative D call: TRBD1 (5 bases). The V and J ends lost 0 bases and 7 bases respectively, with 12 bases between them. Germline assignment: CDR1 LGHNA and CDR2 YSLEER. There are 14 residues in the CDR3.